Shown below are 27 T cell receptor delta chains from a single sample sequenced in a study of gamma-delta chains in newborns, infants, children. TCRdb fed the reads into CATT to redo clone calling. The sample lists 14,000 to 15,000 delta-chain clones; roughly 7% were seen once. Sequencing was done on a sample of blood. The receptors derive from a child who was a newborn, infant or young child, either healthy, febrile or measles-vaccinated (not recorded which).

Points on this clone: A read error may produce the germline difference seen at one junction end. The chain combines TRDV2 with TRDJ2; TRDD3 matches at 12 bases. The CDR3 is 17 amino acids. Germline V gene lookup returns CDR1 GEAIGNYY and CDR2 EKD. CDR3 sequence reads: CACDLLGDTALTARLFF. As DNA, the CDR3 is TGTGCCTGTGACCTACTGGGGGATACAGCTTTGACAGCACGACTCTTCTTT.

In this sample, this clone turned up a few times. CDR3 coding DNA: TGTGCCTGTGACCCGGTACTGGGGGATACGTACCTAATATTGACAGCACAACTCTTCTTT. It specifies CACDPVLGDTYLILTAQLFF. The J gene is TRDJ2, the V gene TRDV2, with TRDD3 identical over 13 bases. Losses at the gene ends were 3 bases for V and 2 bases for J; bases not matched to a gene: 14. The germline V gene encodes CDR1 GEAIGNYY and CDR2 EKD. The CDR3 runs to 20 residues.

A few counts support this clone. V and J are TRDV2 and TRDJ3; 8 nucleotides agree with TRDD3. The CDR3 covers 20 residues. Germline V gene sequence: CDR1 GEAIGNYY, CDR2 EKD. J lost 0 bases, V lost 0 bases, and 9 bases had no gene match. The CDR3 loop reads CACDTVTWGDSSWDTRQMFF. The CDR3 nucleotides are TGTGCCTGTGACACCGTTACCTGGGGGGATAGCTCCTGGGACACCCGACAGATGTTTTTC.

The CDR3 loop reads CACDTVLGMGHTDKLIF. The DNA for the CDR3 is TGTGCCTGTGACACCGTACTGGGGATGGGCCACACCGATAAACTCATCTTT. J is TRDJ1 and V is TRDV2; 7 positions agree with TRDD3. V lost 0 bases and J lost 0; bases outside the gene matches: 9. The length of the CDR3 is 17 residues. Germline V gene sequence: CDR1 GEAIGNYY, CDR2 EKD.

The rearrangement uses TRDV2 and TRDJ3, with a weak D call TRDD3 (6 bases). The CDR3 extends over 19 amino acids. V lost 0 bases to trimming and J lost 0 bases, with 14 bases between them. Germline assignment: CDR1 GEAIGNYY and CDR2 EKD. The CDR3: CACDTVGGTLSWDTRQMFF. CDR3 bases: TGTGCCTGTGACACCGTAGGGGGGACCCTCTCCTGGGACACCCGACAGATGTTTTTC.

V usage is TRDV2 and J usage is TRDJ1, with 12 bases that match TRDD3. The CDR3 length is 18 residues. CDR1 and CDR2 from the germline V gene are GEAIGNYY and EKD. Trimming took 0 bases from V and 1 from J; bases not matched to a gene: 8. The CDR3, as DNA: TGTGCCTGTGACACCCTTGTACTGGGGGATACCCGCACCGATAAACTCATCTTT. This encodes CACDTLVLGDTRTDKLIF.

A word on this clone: This sample includes further DNA sequences coding for the same CDR3. The genes are TRDV2 and TRDJ3, with TRDD3 matching over 12 bases. Trimming took 0 bases from V and 0 from J; bases not matched to a gene: 2. This CDR3 is 19 amino acids long. Germline V gives CDR1 GEAIGNYY, CDR2 EKD. The CDR3 is CACDTLGDTFSWDTRQMFF. The CDR3 bases are TGTGCCTGTGACACCCTGGGGGATACGTTCTCCTGGGACACCCGACAGATGTTTTTC.

This clone was counted between two and nine times. The V gene is TRDV2, the J gene TRDJ3; 8 nucleotides align to TRDD3. The junction had 11 bases not matched to a gene; V was cut back by 0 bases and J by 5 bases. This CDR3 spans 19 amino acids. Germline loops: CDR1 GEAIGNYY, CDR2 EKD. CDR3 in DNA: TGTGCCTGTGACACCTGGGGGATTCCAAGATCCCGGGACACCCGACAGATGTTTTTC. Amino acids: CACDTWGIPRSRDTRQMFF.

As concerns this clone: This sample also contains other DNA sequences that code for the same CDR3. This chain connects TRDV2 to TRDJ3; tentatively, D is TRDD3 (6 bases). Germline loops: CDR1 GEAIGNYY, CDR2 EKD. The V gene lost 0 bases and the J gene lost 0 bases, with 11 bases spanning the gap. The length of the CDR3 is 18 residues. DNA for the CDR3: TGTGCCTGTGACACCGGGGGACCGTTCTCCTGGGACACCCGACAGATGTTTTTC. This encodes CACDTGGPFSWDTRQMFF.

Concerning this clone: A far larger clone is one base from this, pointing to a likely read error. The same CDR3 is also encoded by other DNA sequences in this sample. The chain combines TRDV2 with TRDJ3; 10 nucleotides match TRDD3. CDR3 length: 17 residues. The V gene end was trimmed by 1 base and the J gene end by 3 bases; junction bases not matched to a gene: 2. Germline V gene data show CDR1 as GEAIGNYY and CDR2 as EKD. The CDR3 loop is CACDTAGGYWDTRQMFF. DNA of the CDR3: TGTGCCTGTGACACGGCTGGGGGATACTGGGACACCCGACAGATGTTTTTC.

This clone showed up just a few times. At one boundary the junction diverges from the germline segment, which might be a read error. This chain links TRDV2 with TRDJ3, with 10 bases fitting TRDD3. The germline V gene has CDR1 GEAIGNYY and CDR2 EKD. This CDR3 contains 20 residues. CDR3 region: CACDMVLGDVSSWDTRQMFF. The DNA for the CDR3 is TGTGCCTGTGACATGGTACTGGGGGATGTGAGCTCCTGGGACACCCGCCAGATGTTTTTC.

By proportion, this clone is medium-sized (0.01 to 0.1%). The chain is built from TRDV2 and TRDJ1; TRDD3 matches at 12 bases. With V trimmed by 3 bases and J by 1 base, 2 bases remained unmatched. Germline CDR1 and CDR2: GEAIGNYY and EKD. The CDR3 is 15 amino acids. For the CDR3, the DNA is TGTGCCTGTGACGTACTGGGGGATACCACCGATAAACTCATCTTT. Its protein is CACDVLGDTTDKLIF.

Remarks on this clone: The protein TCRdb lists belongs to a much larger clone and differs from this DNA's translation at residue 14, which points to a read error; the protein shown is made from the DNA. V is TRDV2 and J is TRDJ3; TRDD3 matches 12 bases. CDR1 and CDR2 (germline): GEAIGNYY, EKD. This CDR3 has 19 amino acids. CDR3 bases: TGTGCCTGTGACCATTTACTGGGGGATACCTCCTGGGACGCCCGACAGATGTTTTTC. Residues: CACDHLLGDTSWDARQMFF.

With respect to this clone: A read error may explain this, as a much larger clone is one base away. The genes are TRDV2 and TRDJ3, with TRDD3 identical over 10 bases. The CDR3 is 19 amino acids. V trimming: 0 bases; J trimming: 0 bases; junction bases outside the gene matches: 4. Germline loops: CDR1 GEAIGNYY, CDR2 EKD. The CDR3: CACDTWGIQISWDTRQMFF. The DNA of the CDR3 is TGTGCCTGTGACACCTGGGGGATACAGATCTCCTGGGACACCCGACAGATGTTTTTC.

As to this clone: The sample contains more than one DNA sequence encoding this CDR3. V gene TRDV2 combines with J gene TRDJ1; TRDD3 matches 9 bases. Germline CDR1 and CDR2: GEAIGNYY and EKD. Trimming cost V 0 bases and J 4 bases; bases outside gene matches: 5. The CDR3 is made up of 15 amino acids. DNA for the CDR3: TGTGCCTGTGACACCATGGGGGATAGGAGCGATAAACTCATCTTT. Translated: CACDTMGDRSDKLIF.

In this sample, this clone turned up a few times. J is TRDJ3 and V is TRDV2, with 13 bases aligning to TRDD3. CDR1 and CDR2 from the germline V gene are GEAIGNYY and EKD. V shed 3 bases, J shed 0 bases, and the junction held 7 bases outside the gene matches. The CDR3 is 20 residues long. CDR3 sequence: CACDVLGDTKDSWDTRQMFF. The CDR3 nucleotides read TGTGCCTGTGACGTACTGGGGGATACGAAAGACTCCTGGGACACCCGACAGATGTTTTTC.

This clone turned up a few times. This rearrangement joins TRDV2 to TRDJ2; TRDD3 aligns across 7 bases. The CDR3 runs to 17 residues. Looked up from germline, CDR1 is GEAIGNYY and CDR2 is EKD. V gave up 4 bases and J gave up 0 bases; unmatched junction bases: 10. In DNA, the CDR3 is TGTGCCTGTGAATGGCCGGGGGATCCACCTTTGACAGCACAACTCTTCTTT. As protein: CACEWPGDPPLTAQLFF.

This sequence joins TRDV2 and TRDJ3, with D unresolved. CDR1 and CDR2 from the germline V gene are GEAIGNYY and EKD. The CDR3 is 16 residues long. The V end lost 5 bases, the J end lost 2 bases, and 12 bases lay between the germline ends. The CDR3, as DNA: TGTGCCTGTGGCACGGTGGGCACCTGGGACACCCGACAGATGTTTTTC. Translation gives CACGTVGTWDTRQMFF.

This clone was detected only a few times. This chain uses TRDV2 with TRDJ3; 12 positions agree with TRDD3. The CDR3 is made up of 18 amino acids. V was pared by 3 bases and J by 1 base, with 3 bases of the junction left unmatched. Germline loops: CDR1 GEAIGNYY, CDR2 EKD. CDR3 protein: CACDPGGYGSWDTRQMFF. In nucleotides, the CDR3 is TGTGCCTGTGACCCTGGGGGATACGGTTCCTGGGACACCCGACAGATGTTTTTC.

V gene TRDV2 combines with J gene TRDJ3, with no clear D. Germline-derived CDR1 and CDR2 are GEAIGNYY and EKD. CDR3 length: 19 amino acids. The V end lost 1 base, the J end lost 0 bases, and 15 bases lay between the germline ends. CDR3 DNA sequence: TGTGCCTGTGACACGTGGGAGGTTTCGGGCTCCTGGGACACCCGACAGATGTTTTTC. Its translation: CACDTWEVSGSWDTRQMFF.

The chain links TRDV2 to TRDJ3; 9 bases are shared with TRDD3. The CDR3 sequence is 19 residues long. Germline assignment: CDR1 GEAIGNYY and CDR2 EKD. The junction had 8 bases not matched to a gene; V was cut back by 3 bases and J by 0 bases. The CDR3 nucleotides are TGTGCCTGTGACTACTGGGGGAGCGCCAGCTCCTGGGACACCCGACAGATGTTTTTC. Translated, it gives CACDYWGSASSWDTRQMFF.

Comments on this clone: This clone may be a read error of a much larger clone one base away. The same CDR3 also results from other DNA sequences found in this sample. This chain joins TRDV2 and TRDJ3, with TRDD3 identical over 13 bases. In germline, CDR1 is GEAIGNYY, CDR2 EKD. The CDR3 loop spans 20 amino acids. The CDR3 spells CACDNTGGYASIWDTRQMFF. Here the CDR3 DNA reads TGTGCCTGTGACAATACTGGGGGATACGCGTCTATCTGGGACACCCGCCAGATGTTTTTC.

About this clone: The protein that TCRdb holds for this DNA derives from a much larger clone and differs from the translated DNA at residue 15, which likely indicates a read error; the protein shown here is translated from the DNA. This chain connects TRDV2 to TRDJ3; TRDD3 matches 12 bases. CDR1 and CDR2 (germline): GEAIGNYY, EKD. CDR3 size: 17 residues. DNA for the CDR3: TGTGCCTGTGACATACTGGGGGATACCTGGGACACCCGACAGACGTTTTTC. It encodes CACDILGDTWDTRQTFF.

This clone was counted many times. The chain couples TRDV2 to TRDJ2; TRDD3 agrees at 13 bases. CDR3 size: 15 residues. Germline CDR1 and CDR2: GEAIGNYY and EKD. V was clipped by 3 bases and J by 6 bases; unmatched bases: 3. The chain's CDR3 is CACDLLGDTAAQLFF. Written as DNA, the CDR3 is TGTGCCTGTGACTTACTGGGGGATACGGCAGCACAACTCTTCTTT.

A few counts support this clone. This chain joins TRDV2 and TRDJ3; D is possibly TRDD3 (6 bases). Per germline, CDR1 GEAIGNYY and CDR2 EKD. CDR3 size: 18 residues. Trimming removed 2 bases from V and 0 bases from J, with 13 bases in between. The DNA for the CDR3 is TGTGCCTGTGACAGATTGGGGGCCCTCTCCTGGGACACCCGACAGATGTTTTTC. As protein: CACDRLGALSWDTRQMFF.

This clone was detected only a few times. This chain connects TRDV2 to TRDJ1; weak D call: TRDD1 (5 bases). Trimming cost V 3 bases and J 1 base, with 14 bases left between them. The CDR3 runs to 15 residues. Germline V gene lookup returns CDR1 GEAIGNYY and CDR2 EKD. This chain's CDR3 is CACDEIGPLTDKLIF. CDR3 nucleotides: TGTGCCTGTGACGAAATCGGTCCGCTCACCGATAAACTCATCTTT.

This rearrangement joins TRDV2 to TRDJ3; TRDD3 agrees at 9 bases. The germline CDR1 and CDR2 sequences are GEAIGNYY and EKD. The CDR3 loop spans 18 amino acids. V was pared by 2 bases and J by 0 bases, with 4 bases of the junction left unmatched. CDR3 loop: CACDNWGYDSWDTRQMFF. For the CDR3, the DNA is TGTGCCTGTGACAACTGGGGATACGACTCCTGGGACACCCGACAGATGTTTTTC.